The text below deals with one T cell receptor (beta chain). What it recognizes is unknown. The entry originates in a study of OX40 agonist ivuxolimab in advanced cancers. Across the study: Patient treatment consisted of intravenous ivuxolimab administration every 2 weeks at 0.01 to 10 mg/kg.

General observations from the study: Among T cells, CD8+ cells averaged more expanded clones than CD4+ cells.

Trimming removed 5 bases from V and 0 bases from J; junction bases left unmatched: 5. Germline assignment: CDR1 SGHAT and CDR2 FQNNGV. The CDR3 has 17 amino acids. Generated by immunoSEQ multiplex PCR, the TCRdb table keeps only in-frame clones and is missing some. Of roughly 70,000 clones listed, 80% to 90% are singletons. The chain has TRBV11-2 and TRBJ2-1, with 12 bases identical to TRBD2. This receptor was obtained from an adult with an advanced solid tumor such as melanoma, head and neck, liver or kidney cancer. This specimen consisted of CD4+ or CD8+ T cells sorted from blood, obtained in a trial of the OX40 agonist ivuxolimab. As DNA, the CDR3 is TGTGCCAGCAGCGCCGGACTAGCGGGGAGCTCCTACAATGAGCAGTTCTTC. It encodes CASSAGLAGSSYNEQFF.